Ten or more counts support the clone carrying this TCR beta chain. This CDR3 has 14 amino acids. V was clipped by 7 bases and J by 6 bases; unmatched bases: 6. Germline V gene sequence: CDR1 LGHNA, CDR2 YNFKEQ. TCRdb re-called the 5' RACE reads with MiXCR, one entry per CDR3 protein. Altogether around 230,000 distinct CDR3 sequences are present, around 6.7% being singletons, with the ten largest covering 0.85% to 1.2%. This record belongs to a study of T cells after yellow fever vaccination. This sequence joins TRBV4-2 and TRBJ2-1; 10 bases match TRBD2. The specimen was CD4+ T cells sorted from PBMCs, collected on the day of the yellow fever booster vaccination. The clonotype was recovered from a man aged 25-40 years who received the YFV17D yellow fever vaccine. CDR3 sequence (DNA): TGTGCCAGCACCCACGGGACTAGCGCCAATGAGCAGTTCTTC. Encoded protein: CASTHGTSANEQFF.